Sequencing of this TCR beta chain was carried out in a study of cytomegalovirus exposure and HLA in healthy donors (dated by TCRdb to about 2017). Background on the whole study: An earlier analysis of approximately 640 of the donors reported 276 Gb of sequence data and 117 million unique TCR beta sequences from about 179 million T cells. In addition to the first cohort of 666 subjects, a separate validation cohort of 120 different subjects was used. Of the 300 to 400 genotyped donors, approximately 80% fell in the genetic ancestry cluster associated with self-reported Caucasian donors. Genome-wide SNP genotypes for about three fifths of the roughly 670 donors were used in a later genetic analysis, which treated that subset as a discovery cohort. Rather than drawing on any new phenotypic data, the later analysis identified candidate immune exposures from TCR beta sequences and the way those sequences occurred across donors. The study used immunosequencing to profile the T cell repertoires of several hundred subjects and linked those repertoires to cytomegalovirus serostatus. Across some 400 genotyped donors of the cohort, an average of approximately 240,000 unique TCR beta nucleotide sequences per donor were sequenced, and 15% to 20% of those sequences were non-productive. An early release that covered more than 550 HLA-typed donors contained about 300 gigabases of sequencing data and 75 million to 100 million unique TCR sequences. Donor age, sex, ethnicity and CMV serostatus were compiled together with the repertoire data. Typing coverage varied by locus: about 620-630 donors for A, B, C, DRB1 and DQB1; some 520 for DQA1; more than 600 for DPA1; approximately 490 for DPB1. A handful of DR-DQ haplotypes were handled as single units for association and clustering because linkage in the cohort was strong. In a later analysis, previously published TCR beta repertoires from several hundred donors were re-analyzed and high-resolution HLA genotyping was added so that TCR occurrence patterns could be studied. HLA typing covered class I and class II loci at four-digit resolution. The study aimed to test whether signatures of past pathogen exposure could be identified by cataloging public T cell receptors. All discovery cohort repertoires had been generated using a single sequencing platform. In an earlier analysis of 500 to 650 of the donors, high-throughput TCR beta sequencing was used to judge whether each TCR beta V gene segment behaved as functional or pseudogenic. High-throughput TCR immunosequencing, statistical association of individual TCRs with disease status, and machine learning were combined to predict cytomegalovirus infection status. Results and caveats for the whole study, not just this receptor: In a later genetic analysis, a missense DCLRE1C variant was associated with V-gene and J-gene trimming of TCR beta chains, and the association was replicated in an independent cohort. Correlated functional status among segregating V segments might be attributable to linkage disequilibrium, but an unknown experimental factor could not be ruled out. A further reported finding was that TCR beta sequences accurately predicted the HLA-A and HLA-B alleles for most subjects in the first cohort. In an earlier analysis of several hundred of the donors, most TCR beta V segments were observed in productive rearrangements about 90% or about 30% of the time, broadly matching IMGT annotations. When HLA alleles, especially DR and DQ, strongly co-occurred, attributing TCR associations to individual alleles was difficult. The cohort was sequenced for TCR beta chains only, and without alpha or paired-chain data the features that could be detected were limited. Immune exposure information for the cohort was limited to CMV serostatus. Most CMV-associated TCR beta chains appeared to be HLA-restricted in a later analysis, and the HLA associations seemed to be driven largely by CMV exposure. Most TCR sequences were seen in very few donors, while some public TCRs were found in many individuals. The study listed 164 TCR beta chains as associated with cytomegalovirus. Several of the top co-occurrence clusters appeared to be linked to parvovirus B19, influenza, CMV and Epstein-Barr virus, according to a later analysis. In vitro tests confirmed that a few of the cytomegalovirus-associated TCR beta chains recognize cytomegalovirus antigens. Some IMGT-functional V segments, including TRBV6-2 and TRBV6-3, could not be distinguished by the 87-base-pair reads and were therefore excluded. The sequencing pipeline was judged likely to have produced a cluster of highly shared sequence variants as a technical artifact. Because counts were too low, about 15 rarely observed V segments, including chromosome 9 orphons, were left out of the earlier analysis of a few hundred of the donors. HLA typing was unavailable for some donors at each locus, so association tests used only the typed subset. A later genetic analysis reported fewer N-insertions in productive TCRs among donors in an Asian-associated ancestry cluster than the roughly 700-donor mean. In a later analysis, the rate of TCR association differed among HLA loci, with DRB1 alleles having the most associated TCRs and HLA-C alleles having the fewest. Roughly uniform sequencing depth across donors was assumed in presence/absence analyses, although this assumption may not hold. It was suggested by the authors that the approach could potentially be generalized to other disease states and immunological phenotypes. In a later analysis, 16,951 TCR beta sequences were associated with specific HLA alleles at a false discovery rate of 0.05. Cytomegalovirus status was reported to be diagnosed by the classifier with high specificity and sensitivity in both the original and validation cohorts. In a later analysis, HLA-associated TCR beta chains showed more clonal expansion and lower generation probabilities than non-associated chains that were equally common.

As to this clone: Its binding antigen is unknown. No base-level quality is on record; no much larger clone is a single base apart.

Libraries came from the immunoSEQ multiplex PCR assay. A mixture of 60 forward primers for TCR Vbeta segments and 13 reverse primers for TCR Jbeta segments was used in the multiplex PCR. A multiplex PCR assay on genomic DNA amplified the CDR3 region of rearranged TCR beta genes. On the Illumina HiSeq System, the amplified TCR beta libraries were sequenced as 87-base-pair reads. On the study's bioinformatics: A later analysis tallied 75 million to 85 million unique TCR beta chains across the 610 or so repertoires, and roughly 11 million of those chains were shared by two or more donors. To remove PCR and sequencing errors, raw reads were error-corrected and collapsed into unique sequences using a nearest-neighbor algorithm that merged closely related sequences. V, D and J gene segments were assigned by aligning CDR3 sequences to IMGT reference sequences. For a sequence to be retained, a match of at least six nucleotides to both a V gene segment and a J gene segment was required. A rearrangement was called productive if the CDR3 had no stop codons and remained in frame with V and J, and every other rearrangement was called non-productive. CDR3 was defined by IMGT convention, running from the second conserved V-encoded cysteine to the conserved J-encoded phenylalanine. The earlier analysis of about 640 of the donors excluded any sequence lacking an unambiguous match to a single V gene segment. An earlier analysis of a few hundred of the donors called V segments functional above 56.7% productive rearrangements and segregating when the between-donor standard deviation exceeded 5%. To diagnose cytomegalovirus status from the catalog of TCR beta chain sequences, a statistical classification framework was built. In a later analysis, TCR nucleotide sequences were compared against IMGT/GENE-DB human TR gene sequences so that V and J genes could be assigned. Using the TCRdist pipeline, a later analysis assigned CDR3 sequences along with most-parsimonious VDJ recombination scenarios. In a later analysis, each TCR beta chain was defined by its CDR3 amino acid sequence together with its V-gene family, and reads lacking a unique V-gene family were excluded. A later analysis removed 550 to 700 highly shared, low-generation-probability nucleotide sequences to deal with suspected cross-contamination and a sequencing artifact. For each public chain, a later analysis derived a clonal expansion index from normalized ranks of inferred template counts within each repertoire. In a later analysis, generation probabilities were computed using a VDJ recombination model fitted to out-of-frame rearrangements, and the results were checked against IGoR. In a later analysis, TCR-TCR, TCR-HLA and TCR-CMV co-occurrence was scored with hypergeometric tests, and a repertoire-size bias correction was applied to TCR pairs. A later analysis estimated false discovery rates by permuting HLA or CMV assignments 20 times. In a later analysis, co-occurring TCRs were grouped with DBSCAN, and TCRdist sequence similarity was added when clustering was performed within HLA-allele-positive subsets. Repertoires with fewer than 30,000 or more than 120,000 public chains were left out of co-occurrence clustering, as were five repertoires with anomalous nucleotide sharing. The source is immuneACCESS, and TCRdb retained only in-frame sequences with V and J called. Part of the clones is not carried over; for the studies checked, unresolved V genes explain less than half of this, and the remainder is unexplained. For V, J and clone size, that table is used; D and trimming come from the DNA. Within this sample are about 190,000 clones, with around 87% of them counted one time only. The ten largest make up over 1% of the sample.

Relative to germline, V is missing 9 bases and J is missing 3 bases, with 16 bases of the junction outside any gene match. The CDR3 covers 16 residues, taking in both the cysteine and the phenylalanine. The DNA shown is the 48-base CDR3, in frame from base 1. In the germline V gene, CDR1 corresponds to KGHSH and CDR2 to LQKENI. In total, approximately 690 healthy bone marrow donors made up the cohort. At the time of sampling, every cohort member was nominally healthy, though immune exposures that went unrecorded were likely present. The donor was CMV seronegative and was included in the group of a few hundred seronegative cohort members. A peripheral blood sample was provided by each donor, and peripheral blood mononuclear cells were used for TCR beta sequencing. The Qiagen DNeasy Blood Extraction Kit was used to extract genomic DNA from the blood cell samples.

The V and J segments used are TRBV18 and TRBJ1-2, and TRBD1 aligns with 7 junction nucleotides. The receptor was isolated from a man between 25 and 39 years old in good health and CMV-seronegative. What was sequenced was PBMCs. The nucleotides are TGTGCCAGTCTACCGACTACAGGGGCTAAGGACTATGGCTACACCTTC. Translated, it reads CASLPTTGAKDYGYTF.